A single T cell receptor (beta chain) is shown here with its context. Its antigen remains unidentified. The sample comes from a study of T cell repertoires in cytomegalovirus infection. Trimming at V came to 5 bases and at J to 6 bases, leaving 5 bases not matched to a gene. The V gene's germline CDR1 is MNHEY and CDR2 SVGAGI. The CDR3 is 15 residues long. TCRdb used MiXCR to reprocess the reads, holding one entry per CDR3 protein. This sample has approximately 990,000 distinct CDR3 sequences; approximately 31% occur once, and the top ten carry over 10%. This specimen was cultured CD8+ T cells from PBMCs, taken from culture after CMV antigen stimulation. This chain connects TRBV6-5 to TRBJ1-6, with 9 positions matching TRBD1. The clonotype was recovered from a human donor in good health (CMV status not recorded). Some clones in this sample may be carry-over from other donors' samples. CDR3 protein: CASSPGTGINSPLHF. As DNA, the CDR3 is TGTGCCAGCAGTCCTGGGACAGGGATTAATTCACCCCTCCACTTT.